This T cell receptor beta chain was found in a study of T-cell reconstitution after alpha-beta-depleted transplantation in children. Study-wide results and limits: In patients about two months after transplant, alpha-beta T cells reportedly arose from several hundred expanded graft clones.

Germline lookup yields CDR1 SEHNR and CDR2 FQNEAQ (reference sequence). The CDR3 spans 14 residues. V was trimmed by 4 bases and J by 3 bases, leaving 11 bases between them. This clonotype was picked up many times. As yet, its antigen is unknown. Preparing the TCRbeta library involved the use of unique molecular identifiers. Via MiXCR, TCRdb re-called the PCR reads, giving one row per CDR3 protein. The sample holds roughly 7,900 distinct CDR3 sequences, roughly 13% seen once. The sequencing used PBMCs, mostly from graft donor cells, collected 60 days after TCRalphabeta/CD19-depleted stem cell transplant. The sequence was collected from a patient aged 2-15 years who had a stem cell transplant for inherited bone marrow failure, so the T cells may come from the graft donor. V and J are TRBV7-9 and TRBJ2-3; a weak D match, TRBD2 (6 bases). CDR3 bases: TGTGCCAGCAGCTCGACTAGTTGGACAGATACGCAGTATTTT. It translates to CASSSTSWTDTQYF.